The present TCR beta chain was sequenced within a study of shared clonotypes between healthy human individuals. The protocol was immunoSEQ multiplex PCR, while the TCRdb copy is restricted to in-frame clones and leaves out a portion. The data show about a million clones, 60% to 85% seen once. From germline, CDR1 is SGDLS and CDR2 YYNGEE. CDR3 length equals 18 residues. V was shortened by 2 bases and J by 0 bases, with 19 bases between the two germline ends. Whole-study results and caveats: It was the non-shared clonotypes that had lower generation probabilities than clonotypes shared by all four donors.

Note on this clone: Its antigen is undetermined.

The rearrangement joins TRBV9 to TRBJ2-3; tentatively, D is TRBD2 (5 bases). The clonotype comes from a man aged 18 to 29 in good health. Sequencing was done on a sample of memory CD4+ T cells sorted from blood. The subset denotes: CD45RA-negative fraction. CDR3 DNA sequence: TGTGCCAGCAGCGTCTCCATCAGCGGAGTCACTAGCACAGATACGCAGTATTTT. Its translation: CASSVSISGVTSTDTQYF.